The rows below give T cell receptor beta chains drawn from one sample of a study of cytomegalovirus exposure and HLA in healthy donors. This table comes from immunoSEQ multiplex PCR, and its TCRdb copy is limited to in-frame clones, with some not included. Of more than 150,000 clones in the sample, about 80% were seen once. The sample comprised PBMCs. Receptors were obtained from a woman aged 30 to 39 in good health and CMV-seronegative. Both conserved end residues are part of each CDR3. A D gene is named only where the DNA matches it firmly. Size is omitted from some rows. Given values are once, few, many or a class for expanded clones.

cdr3_nt: TGCAGCGTTGGGACAGACACCGGCACTGAAGCTTTCTTT
cdr3_aa: CSVGTDTGTEAFF
clone_size: -
j_call: TRBJ1-1
d_call: -
v_call: TRBV29-1

cdr3_nt: TGTGCCAGCCGAAGAGCCTCCTATGGCTACACCTTC
cdr3_aa: CASRRASYGYTF
clone_size: -
j_call: TRBJ1-2
d_call: -
v_call: TRBV6-1

cdr3_nt: TGTGCCAGTAGTCCTCTGGACATCTTAAATGAAAAACTGTTTTTT
cdr3_aa: CASSPLDILNEKLFF
clone_size: -
j_call: TRBJ1-4
d_call: -
v_call: TRBV19

cdr3_nt: TGTGCCCGTTGGGCGACAGGGACGGGGTATGGCTACACCTTC
cdr3_aa: CARWATGTGYGYTF
clone_size: -
j_call: TRBJ1-2
d_call: TRBD1
v_call: TRBV30

cdr3_nt: TGTGCCAGCAGCCTAAGCGGGGCCCACAATGAGCAGTTCTTC
cdr3_aa: CASSLSGAHNEQFF
clone_size: once
j_call: TRBJ2-1
d_call: TRBD2
v_call: TRBV11-1

cdr3_nt: TGCGCCAGCAGCCAAGACGGGGGGCCGGGCAATCAGCCCCAGCATTTT
cdr3_aa: CASSQDGGPGNQPQHF
clone_size: once
j_call: TRBJ1-5
d_call: -
v_call: TRBV4-1

cdr3_nt: TGTGCCAGCAGCTCCGGGACAGGGGTTGAGACCCAGTACTTC
cdr3_aa: CASSSGTGVETQYF
clone_size: -
j_call: TRBJ2-5
d_call: TRBD1
v_call: TRBV7-7

cdr3_nt: TGTGCCAGCAGCGCAAGGGACTCAGGCACAGATACGCAGTATTTT
cdr3_aa: CASSARDSGTDTQYF
clone_size: -
j_call: TRBJ2-3
d_call: -
v_call: TRBV9

cdr3_nt: TGCGCCAGCAGCCAAATCTTGGGGGGGATGCAGACCCAGTACTTC
cdr3_aa: CASSQILGGMQTQYF
clone_size: -
j_call: TRBJ2-5
d_call: TRBD2
v_call: TRBV4-1

cdr3_nt: TGTGCCTGGAGTGTACAGGGGGCATTCTACGAGCAGTACTTC
cdr3_aa: CAWSVQGAFYEQYF
clone_size: -
j_call: TRBJ2-7
d_call: TRBD1
v_call: TRBV30

cdr3_nt: TGTGCCAGCACCCAGGGGGTGAACACTGAAGCTTTCTTT
cdr3_aa: CASTQGVNTEAFF
clone_size: -
j_call: TRBJ1-1
d_call: TRBD1
v_call: TRBV6-6

cdr3_nt: TGTGCCACCAGCAGAGTCCCGACTCTAGATACGCAGTATTTT
cdr3_aa: CATSRVPTLDTQYF
clone_size: -
j_call: TRBJ2-3
d_call: -
v_call: TRBV15

cdr3_nt: TGTGCCAGCAGTGAATTCTTAAGCGGGGGTGCCTATGGCTACACCTTC
cdr3_aa: CASSEFLSGGAYGYTF
clone_size: -
j_call: TRBJ1-2
d_call: -
v_call: TRBV6-1

cdr3_nt: TGTGCCAGCACCTCGGGACAGGGCATGGCCAAAAACATTCAGTACTTC
cdr3_aa: CASTSGQGMAKNIQYF
clone_size: once
j_call: TRBJ2-4
d_call: TRBD1
v_call: TRBV28

cdr3_nt: TGTGCCAGCGCGGAGGAGGGGGCCTGGGAAAAACTGTTTTTT
cdr3_aa: CASAEEGAWEKLFF
clone_size: -
j_call: TRBJ1-4
d_call: TRBD1
v_call: TRBV2

cdr3_nt: TGTGCCAGCAGCTTAGCCCCTAGCGGTTACAATGAGCAGTTCTTC
cdr3_aa: CASSLAPSGYNEQFF
clone_size: -
j_call: TRBJ2-1
d_call: TRBD2
v_call: TRBV7-2

cdr3_nt: TGTGCCAGCAGTGCCGCCAGGGATCAGCCCCAGCATTTT
cdr3_aa: CASSAARDQPQHF
clone_size: once
j_call: TRBJ1-5
d_call: -
v_call: TRBV6-1

cdr3_nt: TGTGCCATCAGGGCTGAGACAGGTGAAAACACTGAAGCTTTCTTT
cdr3_aa: CAIRAETGENTEAFF
clone_size: -
j_call: TRBJ1-1
d_call: -
v_call: TRBV10-3

cdr3_nt: TGTGCCAGCAGCTCCTGGGGGCGCTACGAGCAGTACTTC
cdr3_aa: CASSSWGRYEQYF
clone_size: -
j_call: TRBJ2-7
d_call: -
v_call: TRBV7-9

cdr3_nt: TGCGCCAGCAGCCAAACCGGGACAGGGGCCTACGAGCAGTACTTC
cdr3_aa: CASSQTGTGAYEQYF
clone_size: -
j_call: TRBJ2-7
d_call: TRBD1
v_call: TRBV4-3

cdr3_nt: TGTGCCAGCAGTGATTCGGGGGTAGGTGGTCCGATCTTC
cdr3_aa: CASSDSGVGGPIF
clone_size: -
j_call: TRBJ2-1
d_call: -
v_call: TRBV6-4

cdr3_nt: TGTGCCACCAGCAGCTACCTAGCGGGGGAAGAGACCCAGTACTTC
cdr3_aa: CATSSYLAGEETQYF
clone_size: -
j_call: TRBJ2-5
d_call: TRBD2
v_call: TRBV15

cdr3_nt: TGCGCCAGCTCTAGCGGGGGGAGCACAGATACGCAGTATTTT
cdr3_aa: CASSSGGSTDTQYF
clone_size: -
j_call: TRBJ2-3
d_call: TRBD2
v_call: TRBV5-1

cdr3_nt: TGTGCCAGCAGCTCCAAGGAGGACACGCAGTATTTT
cdr3_aa: CASSSKEDTQYF
clone_size: -
j_call: TRBJ2-3
d_call: -
v_call: TRBV7-3

cdr3_nt: TGTGCCAGCAGCTCCCTCGTGCTAGCGGGGGGCCCAGAGCAGTTCTTC
cdr3_aa: CASSSLVLAGGPEQFF
clone_size: -
j_call: TRBJ2-1
d_call: TRBD2
v_call: TRBV7-3

cdr3_nt: TGTGCCTGGAGTGTAGGAGCGGGGGCAGAGACCCAGTACTTC
cdr3_aa: CAWSVGAGAETQYF
clone_size: -
j_call: TRBJ2-5
d_call: TRBD2
v_call: TRBV30

cdr3_nt: TGTGCCAGCAGCCTCCGGGGACAGGGTAATTCACCCCTCCACTTT
cdr3_aa: CASSLRGQGNSPLHF
clone_size: few
j_call: TRBJ1-6
d_call: TRBD1
v_call: TRBV6-6

cdr3_nt: TGTGCCAGCAGCGTGGACCCCAGGGGGGATTTAAACGCTGAAGCTTTCTTT
cdr3_aa: CASSVDPRGDLNAEAFF
clone_size: -
j_call: TRBJ1-1
d_call: TRBD1
v_call: TRBV9

cdr3_nt: TGTGCCAGCAGCCAAGGTACAGGGGGCTTCGAGCAGTACTTC
cdr3_aa: CASSQGTGGFEQYF
clone_size: -
j_call: TRBJ2-7
d_call: TRBD1
v_call: TRBV4-2